The entry below gives a single T cell receptor beta chain sequence along with its context. The sample belongs to a study of T-cell reconstitution after alpha-beta-depleted transplantation in children. For TCRbeta, the library was prepared with unique molecular identifiers. TCRdb ran MiXCR on the PCR reads and lists one entry per CDR3 protein. The sample records 360,000 or so distinct CDR3 sequences, about a fifth being singletons. Sequenced here: PBMCs from the stem cell graft donor, sampled from the stem cell graft. The receptor was derived from a human donor who donated a stem cell graft to a child with acute myeloid leukemia.

CDR3 residues: CASSIPGRWETQYF. The CDR3 DNA follows: TGTGCCAGCAGTATTCCAGGGCGGTGGGAGACCCAGTACTTC. The genes are TRBV12-3 or TRBV12-4 and TRBJ2-5; D is perhaps TRBD1 (5 bases). Trimming left V 5 bases short and J 5 bases short, with 15 bases between. CDR3 length: 14 residues.